This T cell receptor beta chain was captured in a study of cytomegalovirus exposure and HLA in healthy donors. Sequencing used immunoSEQ multiplex PCR; TCRdb keeps in-frame clones, though not all of them. The table shows under 400,000 clones, with about nine tenths occurring only once. Study-level findings and limits: First-cohort TCR clusters were later found to tend to co-occur in the 90 to 150 validation repertoires.

This clone has just one count. The antigen remains undetermined. Separation from the approximately 690-subject first cohort characterized the approximately 120-subject validation cohort, to which the donors belonged. The CDR3 contains 15 residues. V lost 2 bases and J lost 8; bases outside the gene matches: 2. The germline CDR1 and CDR2 sequences are MNHEY and SVGAGI. Specimen: PBMCs. The gene calls are TRBV6-5 and TRBJ2-1; 14 bases agree with TRBD2. The sequence was collected from a woman younger than 30 in good health and CMV-seronegative. The CDR3 sequence: CASSYQTSGGDEQFF. CDR3 in DNA: TGTGCCAGCAGTTACCAGACTAGCGGGGGGGATGAGCAGTTCTTC.